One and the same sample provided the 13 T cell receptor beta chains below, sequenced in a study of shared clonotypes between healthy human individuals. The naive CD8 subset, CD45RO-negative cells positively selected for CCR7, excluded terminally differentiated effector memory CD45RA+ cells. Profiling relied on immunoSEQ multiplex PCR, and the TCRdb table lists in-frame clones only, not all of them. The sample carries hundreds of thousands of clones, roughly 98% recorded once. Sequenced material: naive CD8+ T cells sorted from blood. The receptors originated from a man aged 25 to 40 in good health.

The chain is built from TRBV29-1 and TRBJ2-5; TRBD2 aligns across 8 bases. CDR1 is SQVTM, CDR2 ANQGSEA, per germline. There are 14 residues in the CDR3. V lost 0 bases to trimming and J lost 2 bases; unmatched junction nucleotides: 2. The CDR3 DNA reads TGCAGCGTTGAAGAGGGCGGGGGGCAAGAGACCCAGTACTTC. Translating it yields CSVEEGGGQETQYF.

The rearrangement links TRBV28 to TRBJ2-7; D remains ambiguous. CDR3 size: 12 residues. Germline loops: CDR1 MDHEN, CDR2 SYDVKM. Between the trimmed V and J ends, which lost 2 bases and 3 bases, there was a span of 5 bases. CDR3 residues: CASSLKDYEQYF. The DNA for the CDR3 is TGTGCCAGCAGTTTAAAGGACTACGAGCAGTACTTC.

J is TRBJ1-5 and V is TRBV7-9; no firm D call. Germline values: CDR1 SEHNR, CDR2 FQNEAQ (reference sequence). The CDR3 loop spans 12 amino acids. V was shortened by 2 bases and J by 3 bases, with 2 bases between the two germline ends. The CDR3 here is CASSLINQPQHF. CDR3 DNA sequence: TGTGCCAGCAGCTTAATCAATCAGCCCCAGCATTTT.

CDR3 sequence (DNA): TGTGCCAGCAGCCAAGATTGGACAGGGGATGGAGACACTGAAGCTTTCTTT. Protein product: CASSQDWTGDGDTEAFF. The chain joins TRBV13 to TRBJ1-1; TRBD1 matches 9 bases. Germline V gene data show CDR1 as PRHDT and CDR2 as FYEKMQ (reference sequence). CDR3 size: 17 residues. V lost 5 bases to trimming and J lost 3 bases; unmatched junction nucleotides: 13.

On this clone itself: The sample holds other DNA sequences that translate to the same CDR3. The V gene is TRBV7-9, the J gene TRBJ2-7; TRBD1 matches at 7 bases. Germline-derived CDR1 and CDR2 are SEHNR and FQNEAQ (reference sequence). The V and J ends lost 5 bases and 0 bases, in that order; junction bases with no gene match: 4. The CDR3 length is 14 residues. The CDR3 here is CASSHRDSSYEQYF. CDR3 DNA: TGTGCCAGCAGCCACAGGGACAGCTCCTACGAGCAGTACTTC.

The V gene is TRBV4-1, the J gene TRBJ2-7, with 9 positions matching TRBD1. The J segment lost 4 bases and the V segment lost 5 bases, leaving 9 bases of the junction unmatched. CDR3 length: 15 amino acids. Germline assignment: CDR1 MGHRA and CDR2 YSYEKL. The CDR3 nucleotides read TGCGCCAGCAGCACCACCGGGACAGGGTTTTACGAGCAGTACTTC. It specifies CASSTTGTGFYEQYF.

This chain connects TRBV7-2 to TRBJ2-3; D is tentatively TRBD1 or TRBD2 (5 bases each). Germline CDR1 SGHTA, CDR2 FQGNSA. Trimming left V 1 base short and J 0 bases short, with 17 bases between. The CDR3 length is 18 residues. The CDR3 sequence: CASSLVWDASVSTDTQYF. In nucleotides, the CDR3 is TGTGCCAGCAGCTTAGTGTGGGACGCATCGGTTAGCACAGATACGCAGTATTTT.

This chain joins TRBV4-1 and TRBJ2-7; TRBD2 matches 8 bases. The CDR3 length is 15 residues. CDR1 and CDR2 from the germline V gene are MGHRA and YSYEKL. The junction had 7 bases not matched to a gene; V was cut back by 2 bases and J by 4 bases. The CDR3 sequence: CASSQLAGPPYEQYF. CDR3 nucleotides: TGCGCCAGCAGCCAATTAGCGGGGCCGCCTTACGAGCAGTACTTC.

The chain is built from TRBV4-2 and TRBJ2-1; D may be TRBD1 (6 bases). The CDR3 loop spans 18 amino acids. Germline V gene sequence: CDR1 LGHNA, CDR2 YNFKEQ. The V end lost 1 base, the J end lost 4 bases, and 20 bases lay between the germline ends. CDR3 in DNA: TGTGCCAGCAGCCAAGTTTGGGACACCACTGACACATACAATGAGCAGTTCTTC. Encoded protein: CASSQVWDTTDTYNEQFF.

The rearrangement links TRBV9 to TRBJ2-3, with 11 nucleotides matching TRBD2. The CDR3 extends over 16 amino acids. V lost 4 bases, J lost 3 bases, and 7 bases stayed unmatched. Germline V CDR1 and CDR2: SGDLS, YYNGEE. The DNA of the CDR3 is TGTGCCAGCAGCCAACAGGGACTAGCGGAAACAGATACGCAGTATTTT. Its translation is CASSQQGLAETDTQYF.

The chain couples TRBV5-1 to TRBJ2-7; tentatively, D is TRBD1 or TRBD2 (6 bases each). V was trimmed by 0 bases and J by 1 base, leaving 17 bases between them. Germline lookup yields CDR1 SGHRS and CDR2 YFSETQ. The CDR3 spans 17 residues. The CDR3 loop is CASSLARLGGQSYEQYF. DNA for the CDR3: TGCGCCAGCAGCTTGGCCAGGTTGGGGGGCCAGTCCTACGAGCAGTACTTC.

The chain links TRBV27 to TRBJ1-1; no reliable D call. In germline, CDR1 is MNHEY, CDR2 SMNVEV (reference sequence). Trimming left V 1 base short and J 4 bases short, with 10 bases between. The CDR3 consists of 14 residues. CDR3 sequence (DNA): TGTGCCAGCAGTTTATACCCGACACCCACTGAAGCTTTCTTT. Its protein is CASSLYPTPTEAFF.

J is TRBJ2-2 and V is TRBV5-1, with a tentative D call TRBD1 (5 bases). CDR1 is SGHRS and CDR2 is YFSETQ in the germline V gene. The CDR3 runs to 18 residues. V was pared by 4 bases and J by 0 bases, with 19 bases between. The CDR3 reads CASSAGILRFANTGELFF. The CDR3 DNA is TGCGCCAGCAGCGCAGGGATTCTTCGATTCGCGAACACCGGGGAGCTGTTTTTT.